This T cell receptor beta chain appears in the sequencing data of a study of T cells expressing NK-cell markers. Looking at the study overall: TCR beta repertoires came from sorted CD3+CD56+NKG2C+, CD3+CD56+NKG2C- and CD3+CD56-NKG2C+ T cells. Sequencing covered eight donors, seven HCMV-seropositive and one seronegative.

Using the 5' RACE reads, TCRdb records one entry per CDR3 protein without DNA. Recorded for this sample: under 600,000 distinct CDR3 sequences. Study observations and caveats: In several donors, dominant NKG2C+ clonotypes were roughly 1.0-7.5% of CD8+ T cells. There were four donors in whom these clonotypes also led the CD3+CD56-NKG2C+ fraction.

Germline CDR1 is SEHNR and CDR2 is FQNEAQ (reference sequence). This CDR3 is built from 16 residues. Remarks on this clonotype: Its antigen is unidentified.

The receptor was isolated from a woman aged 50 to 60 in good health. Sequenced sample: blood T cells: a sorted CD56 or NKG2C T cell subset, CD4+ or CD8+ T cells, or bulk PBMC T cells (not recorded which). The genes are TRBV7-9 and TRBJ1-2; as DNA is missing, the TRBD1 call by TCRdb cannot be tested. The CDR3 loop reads CASSRRLGQGLFGYTF.